The clone carrying this TCR beta chain came up a few times. Its antigen is as yet unknown. This specimen belongs to a study of T-cell memory formation after mild COVID-19. Study-wide background: Among the donors, TCR clusters were largely specific to each donor. Notes on the study in general: Whether day 37 second-wave clones are SARS-CoV-2-specific was not confirmed. Clones shrinking from day 15 to 85 showed even CD4/CD8 mixes; later expanders tilted CD4+. Memory sampled before infection contained some responding clones, suggesting cross-reactive memory joined.

TCRdb itself ran the 5' RACE reads through MiXCR, one entry per CDR3 protein. The sample includes around 180,000 distinct CDR3 sequences, under 20% of them seen just once. The CDR3 spans 15 residues. Trimming at V came to 4 bases and at J to 4 bases, leaving 5 bases not matched to a gene. Specimen: PBMCs or a T cell subset sorted from them (not recorded which). The V and J genes are TRBV12-3 or TRBV12-4 and TRBJ1-1; 11 bases agree with TRBD1. The source is an adult woman who had mild COVID-19 (a few samples of this study predate the infection). Cell type and time point are not known. Here the CDR3 reads CASSSGQGAATEAFF. Here the CDR3 DNA reads TGTGCCAGCAGTTCCGGACAGGGGGCGGCCACTGAAGCTTTCTTT.